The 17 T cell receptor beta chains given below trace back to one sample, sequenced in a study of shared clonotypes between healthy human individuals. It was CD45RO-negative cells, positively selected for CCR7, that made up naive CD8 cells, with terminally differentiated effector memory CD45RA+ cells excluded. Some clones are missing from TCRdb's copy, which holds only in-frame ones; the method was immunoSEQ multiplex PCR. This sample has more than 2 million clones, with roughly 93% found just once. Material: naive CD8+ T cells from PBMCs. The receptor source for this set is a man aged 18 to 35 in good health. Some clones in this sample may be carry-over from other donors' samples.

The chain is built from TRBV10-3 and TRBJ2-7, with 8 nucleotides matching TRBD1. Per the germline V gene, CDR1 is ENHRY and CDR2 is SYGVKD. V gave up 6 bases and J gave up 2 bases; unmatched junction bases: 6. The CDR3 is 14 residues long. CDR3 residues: CAISQGAGAYEQYF. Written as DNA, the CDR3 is TGTGCCATCAGCCAGGGGGCAGGTGCCTACGAGCAGTACTTC.

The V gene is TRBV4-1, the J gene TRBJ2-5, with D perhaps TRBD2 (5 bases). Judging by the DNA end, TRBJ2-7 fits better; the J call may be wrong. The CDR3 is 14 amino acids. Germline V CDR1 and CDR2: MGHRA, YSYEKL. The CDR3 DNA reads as TGCGCCAGCAGCCACCGGGATCAGCCCCACGAGCAGTACTTC. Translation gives CASSHRDQPHEQYF.

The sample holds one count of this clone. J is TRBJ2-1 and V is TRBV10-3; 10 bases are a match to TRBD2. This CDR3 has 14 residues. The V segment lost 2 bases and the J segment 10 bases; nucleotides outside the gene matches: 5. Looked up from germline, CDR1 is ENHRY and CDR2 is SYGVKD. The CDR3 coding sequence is TGTGCCATCAGTGAGAGTCTAGCGGGAGCAGAGCAGTTCTTC. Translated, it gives CAISESLAGAEQFF.

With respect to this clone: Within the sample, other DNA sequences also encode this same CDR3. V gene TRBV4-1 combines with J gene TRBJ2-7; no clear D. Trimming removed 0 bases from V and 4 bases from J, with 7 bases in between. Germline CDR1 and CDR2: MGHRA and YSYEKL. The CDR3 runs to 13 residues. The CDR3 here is CASSQDGGYEQYF. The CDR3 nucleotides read TGCGCCAGCAGCCAAGACGGTGGGTACGAGCAGTACTTC.

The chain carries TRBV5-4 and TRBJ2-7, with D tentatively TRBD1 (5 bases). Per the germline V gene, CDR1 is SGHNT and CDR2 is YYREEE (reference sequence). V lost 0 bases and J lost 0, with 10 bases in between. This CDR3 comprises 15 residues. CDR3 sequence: CASSLDLGPSYEQYF. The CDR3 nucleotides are TGTGCCAGCAGCTTGGATCTGGGGCCCTCCTACGAGCAGTACTTC.

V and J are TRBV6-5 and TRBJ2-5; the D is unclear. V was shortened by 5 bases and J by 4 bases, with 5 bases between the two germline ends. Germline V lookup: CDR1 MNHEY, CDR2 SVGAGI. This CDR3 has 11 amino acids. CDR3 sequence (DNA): TGTGCCAGCAGTCTCCGAGAGACCCAGTACTTC. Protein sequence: CASSLRETQYF.

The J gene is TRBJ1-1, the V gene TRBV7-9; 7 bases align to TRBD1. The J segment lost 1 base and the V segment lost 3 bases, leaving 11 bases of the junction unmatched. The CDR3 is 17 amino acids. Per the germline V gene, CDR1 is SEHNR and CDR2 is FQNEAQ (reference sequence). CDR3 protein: CASSFQTARGWNTEAFF. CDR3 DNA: TGTGCCAGCAGCTTCCAGACAGCCAGGGGGTGGAACACTGAAGCTTTCTTT.

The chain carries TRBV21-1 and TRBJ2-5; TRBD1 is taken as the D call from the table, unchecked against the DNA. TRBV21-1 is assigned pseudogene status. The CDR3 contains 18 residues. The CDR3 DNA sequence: TGTGCCAGCAGCAAAGTCTGTATCGGGGACAGGGGTCGAGAGACCCAGTACTTC. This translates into CASSKVCIGDRGRETQYF.

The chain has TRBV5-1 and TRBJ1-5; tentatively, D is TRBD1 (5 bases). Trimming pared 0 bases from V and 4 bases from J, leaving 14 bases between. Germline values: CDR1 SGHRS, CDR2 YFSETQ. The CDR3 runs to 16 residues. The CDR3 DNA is TGCGCCAGCAGCTTGGATGCGCGGGACTATAATCAGCCCCAGCATTTT. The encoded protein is CASSLDARDYNQPQHF.

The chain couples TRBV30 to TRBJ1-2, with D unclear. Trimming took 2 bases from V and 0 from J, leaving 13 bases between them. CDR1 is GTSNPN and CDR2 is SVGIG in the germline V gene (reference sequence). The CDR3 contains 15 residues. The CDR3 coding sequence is TGTGCCTGGAGTTTAACAGAAGCTCCTAACTATGGCTACACCTTC. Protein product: CAWSLTEAPNYGYTF.

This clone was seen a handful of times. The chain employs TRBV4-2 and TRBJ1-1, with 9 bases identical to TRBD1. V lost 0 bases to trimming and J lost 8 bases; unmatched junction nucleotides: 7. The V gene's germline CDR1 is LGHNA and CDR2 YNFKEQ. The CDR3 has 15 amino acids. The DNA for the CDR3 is TGTGCCAGCAGCCAAGACTTTCAAGGGACAGGGGAAGCTTTCTTT. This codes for CASSQDFQGTGEAFF.

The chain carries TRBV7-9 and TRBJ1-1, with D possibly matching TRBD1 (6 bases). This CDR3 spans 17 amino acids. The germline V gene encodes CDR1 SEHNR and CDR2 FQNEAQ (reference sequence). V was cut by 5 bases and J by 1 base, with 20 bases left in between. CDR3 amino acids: CASSAPSGQLRNTEAFF. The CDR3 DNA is TGTGCCAGCAGCGCCCCTTCGGGACAACTTAGGAACACTGAAGCTTTCTTT.

This chain's CDR3 is CASSESKGAGTGELFF. In DNA form, the CDR3 reads TGCGCCAGCAGTGAGTCTAAGGGGGCCGGGACCGGGGAGCTGTTTTTT. V usage is TRBV10-2 and J usage is TRBJ2-2; the match to TRBD1 covers 7 bases. V shed 0 bases and J 5 bases; nucleotides not matched to a gene: 6. CDR3 length: 16 amino acids. Germline loops: CDR1 WSHSY, CDR2 SAAADI.

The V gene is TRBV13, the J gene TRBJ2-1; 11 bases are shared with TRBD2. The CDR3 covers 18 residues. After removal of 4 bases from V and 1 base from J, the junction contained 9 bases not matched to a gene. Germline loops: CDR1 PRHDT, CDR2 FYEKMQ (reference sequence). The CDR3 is CASSYQLAGAGSYNEQFF. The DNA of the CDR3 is TGTGCCAGCAGCTATCAACTAGCGGGAGCGGGGTCCTACAATGAGCAGTTCTTC.

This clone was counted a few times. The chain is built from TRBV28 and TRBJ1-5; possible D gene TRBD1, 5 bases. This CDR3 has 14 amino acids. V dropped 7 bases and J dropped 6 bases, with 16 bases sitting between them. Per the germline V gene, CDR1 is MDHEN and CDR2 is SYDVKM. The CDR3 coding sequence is TGTGCCAGCACGCCGGCAGGGCTGTTTCAGCCCCAGCATTTT. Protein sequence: CASTPAGLFQPQHF.

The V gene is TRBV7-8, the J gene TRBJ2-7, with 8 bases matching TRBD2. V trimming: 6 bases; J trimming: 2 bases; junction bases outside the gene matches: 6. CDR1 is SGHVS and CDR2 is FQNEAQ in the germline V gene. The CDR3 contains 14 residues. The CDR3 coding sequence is TGTGCCAGCAGTTACCTACTAGCGGCCTACGAGCAGTACTTC. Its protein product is CASSYLLAAYEQYF.

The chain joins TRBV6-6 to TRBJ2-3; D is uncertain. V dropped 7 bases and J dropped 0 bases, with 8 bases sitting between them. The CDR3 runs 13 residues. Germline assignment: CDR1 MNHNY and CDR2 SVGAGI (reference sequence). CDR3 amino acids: CASTGSSTDTQYF. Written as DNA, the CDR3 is TGTGCCAGCACGGGCAGTAGCACAGATACGCAGTATTTT.